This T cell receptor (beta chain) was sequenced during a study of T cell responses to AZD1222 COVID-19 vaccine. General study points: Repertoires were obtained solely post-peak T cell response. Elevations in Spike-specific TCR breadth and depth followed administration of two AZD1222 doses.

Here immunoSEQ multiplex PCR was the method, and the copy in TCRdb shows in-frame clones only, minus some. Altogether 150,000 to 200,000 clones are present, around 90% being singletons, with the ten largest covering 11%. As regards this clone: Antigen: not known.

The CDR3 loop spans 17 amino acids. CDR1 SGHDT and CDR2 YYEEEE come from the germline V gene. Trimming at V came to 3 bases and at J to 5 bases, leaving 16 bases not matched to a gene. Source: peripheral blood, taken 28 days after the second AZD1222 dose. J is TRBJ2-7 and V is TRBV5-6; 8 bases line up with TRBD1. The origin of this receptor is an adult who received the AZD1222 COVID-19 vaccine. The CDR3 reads CASSSRGRGLFGNEQYF. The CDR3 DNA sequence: TGTGCCAGCAGCTCCAGGGGCAGGGGGCTGTTCGGGAACGAGCAGTACTTC.